This T cell receptor beta chain originates from a study of cytomegalovirus exposure and HLA in healthy donors. This CDR3 comprises 14 residues. The junction had 10 bases not matched to a gene; V was cut back by 10 bases and J by 5 bases. CDR1 is ENHRY and CDR2 is SYGVKD in the germline V gene. This clone was detected a few times. Its antigen is unidentified. PCR was performed using 60 Vbeta and 13 Jbeta primers. The method was immunoSEQ multiplex PCR; TCRdb's version includes in-frame clones alone and lacks a portion of them. This table has some 100,000 clones, roughly 58% appearing once. Overall study findings and caveats: Some TCR beta chains (more than 150 of them) were listed as cytomegalovirus-associated. From TCR beta sequences, most subjects' HLA-A and HLA-B alleles were reportedly predicted accurately. Many donors carried some public TCRs, although rarity characterized most TCR sequences.

The sample was PBMCs. The chain is built from TRBV10-3 and TRBJ2-5; the match to TRBD1 covers 10 bases. This clonotype originated in a woman in her 30s in good health and CMV-seropositive. The CDR3 DNA sequence: TGTGCCACCCGGACAGGGGGGTCGGAGGAGACCCAGTACTTC. It codes for CATRTGGSEETQYF.